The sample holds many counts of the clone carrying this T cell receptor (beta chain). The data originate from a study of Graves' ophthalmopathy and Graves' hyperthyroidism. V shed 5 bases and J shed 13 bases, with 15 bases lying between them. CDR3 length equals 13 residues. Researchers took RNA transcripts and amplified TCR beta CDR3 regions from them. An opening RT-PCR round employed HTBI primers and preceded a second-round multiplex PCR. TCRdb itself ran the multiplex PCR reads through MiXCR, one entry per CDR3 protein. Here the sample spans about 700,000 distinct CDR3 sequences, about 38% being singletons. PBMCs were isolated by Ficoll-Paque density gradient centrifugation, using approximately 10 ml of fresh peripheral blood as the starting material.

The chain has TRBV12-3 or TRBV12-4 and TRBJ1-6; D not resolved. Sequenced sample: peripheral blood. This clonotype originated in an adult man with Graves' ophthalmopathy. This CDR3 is CASSPLARAPLHF. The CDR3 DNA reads TGTGCCAGCAGTCCCCTGGCCCGGGCCCCCCTCCACTTT.